These 11 T cell receptor beta chains came from one sample sequenced in a study of T cells expressing NK-cell markers. TCRdb re-called the 5' RACE reads and catalogs CDR3 proteins one per entry, DNA excluded. This repertoire includes about 390,000 distinct CDR3 sequences. Sample: blood T cells: a sorted CD56 or NKG2C T cell subset, CD4+ or CD8+ T cells, or bulk PBMC T cells (not recorded which). The receptors stem from a woman between 50 and 59 years old in good health.

This chain connects TRBV5-1 to TRBJ2-2; the D call of TRBD2 rests on TCRdb alone, since no DNA is present to check it. Looked up from germline, CDR1 is SGHRS and CDR2 is YFSETQ. The CDR3 loop spans 14 amino acids. The CDR3 here is CASSLGQRSGELFF.

V gene TRBV4-1 combines with J gene TRBJ2-1; there is no DNA to check the TCRdb D call of TRBD1. The CDR3 is 13 amino acids. Per the germline V gene, CDR1 is MGHRA and CDR2 is YSYEKL. This chain's CDR3 is CASSPPQVNEQFF.

The V gene is TRBV4-2, the J gene TRBJ2-2. CDR3 size: 14 residues. CDR1 is LGHNA and CDR2 is YNFKEQ in the germline V gene. The CDR3 protein is CASSRIVNTGELFF.

The CDR3 sequence is CSAGDQLYEQYF. V is TRBV20-1 and J is TRBJ2-7; TCRdb outputs TRBD1, but without DNA this stays unchecked. In germline, CDR1 is DFQATT, CDR2 SNEGSKA (reference sequence). The CDR3 runs 12 residues.

J is TRBJ1-6 and V is TRBV25-1; lacking DNA, the TRBD1 call made by TCRdb goes unchecked. The germline CDR1 and CDR2 sequences are MGHDK and SYGVNS. This CDR3 spans 15 amino acids. CDR3 amino acids: CASSGQTRVNSPLHF.

This sequence joins TRBV20-1 and TRBJ2-6; TCRdb returns TRBD2, unconfirmable since there is no DNA. This CDR3 has 15 residues. CDR1 is DFQATT, CDR2 SNEGSKA, per germline (reference sequence). CDR3 sequence: CSARGLEDGANVLTF.

V usage is TRBV15 and J usage is TRBJ2-1; without DNA, the TCRdb call of TRBD2 cannot be checked. The V gene's germline CDR1 is LNHNV and CDR2 YYDKDF (reference sequence). The CDR3 is 15 residues long. This CDR3 is CATTPGTSGSDEQFF. Full variable domain (missing parts from reference TRBV15 and TRBJ2-1): DAMVIQNPRYQVTQFGKPVTLSCSQTLNHNVMYWYQQKSSQAPKLLFHYYDKDFNNEADTPDNFQSRRPNTSFCFLDIRSPGLGDTAMYLCATTPGTSGSDEQFFGPGTRLTVL.

The chain uses TRBV12-3 or TRBV12-4 and TRBJ2-4; the D call of TRBD2 rests on TCRdb alone, since no DNA is present to check it. This CDR3 has 17 residues. CDR3 protein: CASSLGTSGRAKNIQYF.

The rearrangement uses TRBV5-4 and TRBJ2-1; no DNA is available, so the TRBD1 call from TCRdb remains unchecked. Germline V lookup: CDR1 SGHNT, CDR2 YYREEE (reference sequence). This CDR3 is built from 15 residues. CDR3 amino acids: CASSSPRDTYNEQFF.

This sequence joins TRBV6-1 and TRBJ1-3. The CDR3 runs 17 residues. Per germline, CDR1 MNHNS and CDR2 SASEGT. CDR3 loop: CASSELPATSSGNTIYF.

The genes are TRBV5-1 and TRBJ2-6; the TRBD1 assignment by TCRdb is unverifiable without DNA. The CDR3 loop spans 17 amino acids. Germline CDR1 reads SGHRS; CDR2 reads YFSETQ. This CDR3 reads CASSLERGVSGANVLTF.